A single sample gave rise to the 6 T cell receptor beta chains below, sequenced in a study of STAT5B mutations in CD4+ large granular lymphocyte leukemia. The assay was immunoSEQ multiplex PCR, and TCRdb's table has in-frame clones only and misses some. The sample shows about 21,000 clones, over 70% of them seen only once. The sample was CD4+ T cells from blood buffy coats. The receptors stem from a human donor in good health.

The chain joins TRBV7-8 to TRBJ2-7, with a tentative D call TRBD2 (6 bases). CDR1 is SGHVS and CDR2 is FQNEAQ in the germline V gene. The CDR3 has 13 residues. Trimming took 6 bases from V and 3 from J, leaving 12 bases between them. CDR3: CASSQTGGYEQYF. The CDR3 DNA is TGTGCCAGCAGTCAAACCGGGGGCTACGAGCAGTACTTC. Variable domain in full (rest from reference TRBV7-8 and TRBJ2-7): GAGVSQSPRYKVAKRGQDVALRCDPISGHVSLFWYQQALGQGPEFLTYFQNEAQLDKSGLPSDRFFAERPEGSVSTLKIQRTQQEDSAVYLCASSQTGGYEQYFGPGTRLTVT.

The chain uses TRBV2 and TRBJ2-5; D could derive from TRBD1 or TRBD2 (6 bases each). CDR1 and CDR2 (germline): SNHLY, FYNNEI. The CDR3 loop spans 14 amino acids. The V and J ends lost 6 bases and 5 bases respectively, with 16 bases between them. In DNA form, the CDR3 reads TGTGCCAGCAGCCCAATGGTAGGGGGGGAGACCCAGTACTTC. Translating it yields CASSPMVGGETQYF.

This clone has only a few counts. The genes are TRBV11-2 and TRBJ2-2, with D perhaps being TRBD1 or TRBD2 (6 bases each). Germline V gene sequence: CDR1 SGHAT, CDR2 FQNNGV. This CDR3 has 15 amino acids. V dropped 9 bases and J dropped 3 bases, with 17 bases sitting between them. Here the CDR3 reads CASSKGQRDTGELFF. CDR3 coding DNA: TGTGCCAGTAGTAAAGGACAGCGGGACACCGGGGAGCTGTTTTTT.

The rearrangement joins TRBV6-5 to TRBJ1-5; no clear D gene. Germline values: CDR1 MNHEY, CDR2 SVGAGI. This CDR3 contains 12 residues. V lost 7 bases and J lost 11, with 15 bases in between. CDR3 residues: CASKTSEAAQHF. The CDR3 DNA sequence: TGTGCCAGCAAGACATCGGAGGCGGCCCAGCATTTT.

This chain uses TRBV28 with TRBJ1-2, with 7 positions matching TRBD1. With V trimmed by 9 bases and J by 1 base, 14 bases remained unmatched. This CDR3 spans 16 amino acids. Germline V lookup: CDR1 MDHEN, CDR2 SYDVKM. The CDR3 is CASWTAGQGDNYGYTF. The CDR3, as DNA: TGTGCCAGTTGGACTGCGGGGCAGGGGGATAACTATGGCTACACCTTC.

The CDR3 spells CASHAGSPYEQYF. The CDR3 region has the DNA TGTGCCAGCCACGCGGGGTCTCCCTACGAGCAGTACTTC. The chain has TRBV5-6 and TRBJ2-7; weak D call: TRBD2 (6 bases). Trimming stripped 7 bases from V and 2 bases from J, with 13 bases between. The CDR3 extends over 13 amino acids. Germline V gene lookup returns CDR1 SGHDT and CDR2 YYEEEE.